The 4 T cell receptor beta chains below come from one sample, sequenced in a study of blood T cell repertoires in COVID-19. TCRdb keeps only in-frame clones here, not all; method: immunoSEQ multiplex PCR. This sample has 300,000 to 450,000 clones, with around 87% found just once. The sample taken for sequencing was PBMCs or T cells enriched from blood (not recorded which). The source of these receptors is a man aged 35 to 55 in a cohort exposed to, infected with or recovered from COVID-19 (not recorded which).

This clone was detected a few times. The chain combines TRBV27 with TRBJ2-7; 13 bases line up with TRBD2. CDR3 length: 14 residues. V dropped 8 bases and J dropped 5; count of bases not matched to a gene: 6. Germline lookup yields CDR1 MNHEY and CDR2 SMNVEV (reference sequence). The CDR3 bases are TGTGCCAGCGGAACTAGCGGGAGGGTTCACGAGCAGTACTTC. It specifies CASGTSGRVHEQYF.

The chain combines TRBV4-2 with TRBJ2-3, with D possibly TRBD1 on 6 matching bases. Germline V gene sequence: CDR1 LGHNA, CDR2 YNFKEQ. This CDR3 contains 16 residues. The V end lost 1 base, the J end lost 0 bases, and 11 bases lay between the germline ends. CDR3 nucleotide sequence: TGTGCCAGCAGCCAAGCAGGACAGACGAGCACAGATACGCAGTATTTT. Translated, it gives CASSQAGQTSTDTQYF.

This chain uses TRBV6-5 with TRBJ1-3; D unclear. From germline, CDR1 is MNHEY and CDR2 SVGAGI. This CDR3 has 14 amino acids. Trimming cost V 5 bases and J 8 bases, with 16 bases left between them. CDR3 sequence reads: CASSPRGQADTIYF. For the CDR3, the DNA is TGTGCCAGCAGTCCACGAGGGCAGGCGGACACCATATATTTT.

With respect to this clone: Other DNA sequences within the sample encode an identical CDR3. J is TRBJ1-1 and V is TRBV3-1 (or the pseudogene TRBV3-2); unclear D gene. Germline values: CDR1 LGHDT, CDR2 YNNKEL (reference sequence). This CDR3 contains 14 residues. V was trimmed by 1 base and J by 1 base, leaving 7 bases between them. CDR3 coding DNA: TGTGCCAGCAGCCAAGTGGCGGGGAACACTGAAGCTTTCTTT. Translated: CASSQVAGNTEAFF.